This T cell receptor (beta chain) derives from a study of post-analysis software for immune sequencing data. Study-wide background: Relapsing-remitting, secondary progressive and progressive-relapsing courses of multiple sclerosis were included.

On this clonotype: What it recognizes is unknown.

TCR beta libraries were prepared from cDNA with unique molecular identifiers. TCRdb called the PCR reads again in MiXCR, with one record for every CDR3 protein. The sample lists roughly 800,000 distinct CDR3 sequences; 25% to 30% were seen once. Study-wide results and caveats: Controls showed lower frequencies than patients for 5 or 6 TRBV segments, and TRBV5-6, TRBV5-1 and TRBV20-1 were among these. In multiple sclerosis, normalized Chao1 diversity was significantly below that of controls.

This CDR3 spans 13 amino acids. Trimming stripped 5 bases from V and 4 bases from J, with 9 bases between. The V gene's germline CDR1 is DFQATT and CDR2 SNEGSKA (reference sequence). The chain recombines TRBV20-1 with TRBJ2-6; D is unresolved. The origin of this receptor is a girl aged 5-17 years with multiple sclerosis. Sequenced sample: blood. CDR3 in amino acids: CSAVLLGANVLTF. The CDR3 DNA reads as TGCAGTGCTGTCCTATTGGGGGCCAACGTCCTGACTTTC.